This TCR beta chain was captured in a study of blood T cell repertoires in COVID-19. V was cut by 2 bases and J by 1 base, with 8 bases left in between. The CDR3 sequence is 14 residues long. Germline CDR1 and CDR2: MNHEY and SMNVEV (reference sequence). Authors' analysis steps: Estimates of nucleated cell counts were drawn from the amplification of reference gene primers. Measured with immunoSEQ multiplex PCR; TCRdb has only the in-frame clones, and not every one. Clone size and the V and J calls come from that table; the DNA yielded D and trimming. The data contain approximately 500,000 clones, around nine tenths of them singletons.

What was sequenced was peripheral blood. The TCR originated in a woman in her forties or fifties with COVID-19, enrolled during active disease. J is TRBJ1-1 and V is TRBV27; D uncertain. CDR3 DNA sequence: TGTGCCAGCAGTTTAATGGGAGGGAACACTGAAGCTTTCTTT. This gives the protein CASSLMGGNTEAFF.